Shown below are 11 T cell receptor beta chains from a single sample sequenced in a study of cytomegalovirus exposure and HLA in healthy donors. PCR employed 60 Vbeta and 13 Jbeta primers. Libraries were prepared by immunoSEQ multiplex PCR; TCRdb keeps only in-frame clonotypes and omits some of them. The sample records roughly 250,000 clones, about 83% being singletons. Sequencing used PBMCs. Every receptor here comes from a woman between 35 and 50 years old in good health and CMV-seropositive.

V usage is TRBV7-2 and J usage is TRBJ2-5; 15 bases align to TRBD2. V was clipped by 4 bases and J by 3 bases; unmatched bases: 3. Germline lookup yields CDR1 SGHTA and CDR2 FQGNSA. This CDR3 is built from 16 residues. The CDR3 protein is CASSSGLAGGEETQYF. Here the CDR3 DNA reads TGTGCCAGCAGCTCGGGACTAGCGGGAGGCGAAGAGACCCAGTACTTC.

The V gene is TRBV27, the J gene TRBJ1-1; 7 nucleotides line up with TRBD1. The ends lost 5 bases at V and 4 bases at J; junction bases unmatched: 4. The CDR3 spans 13 residues. The germline V gene has CDR1 MNHEY and CDR2 SMNVEV (reference sequence). The CDR3 nucleotides are TGTGCCAGCAGTAGACAGGGTGGCACTGAAGCTTTCTTT. Translation gives CASSRQGGTEAFF.

CDR3 bases: TGCGCCAGCAGAGAGCGGGGGGGGGCAGATACGCAGTATTTT. It is translated as CASRERGGADTQYF. V is TRBV5-1 and J is TRBJ2-3; 10 bases map to TRBD2. The CDR3 spans 14 residues. CDR1 is SGHRS, CDR2 YFSETQ, per germline. The V segment lost 5 bases and the J segment 4 bases; nucleotides outside the gene matches: 4.

This clone was counted between two and nine times. The J gene is TRBJ1-2, the V gene TRBV7-9, with TRBD1 identical over 8 bases. Germline loops: CDR1 SEHNR, CDR2 FQNEAQ (reference sequence). J gave up 5 bases and V 1 base, and 6 bases lay outside the gene matches. CDR3 length: 15 residues. CDR3 sequence: CASSLGTGGVYGYTF. As DNA, the CDR3 is TGTGCCAGCAGCTTAGGAACAGGGGGGGTATATGGCTACACCTTC.

This chain connects TRBV5-4 to TRBJ2-1, with D possibly being TRBD2 (6 bases). The CDR3 is 16 residues long. Trimming pared 3 bases from V and 7 bases from J, leaving 20 bases between. Germline V gene data show CDR1 as SGHNT and CDR2 as YYREEE (reference sequence). This chain's CDR3 is CASSSRVGGWANEQFF. The CDR3, as DNA: TGTGCCAGCAGCTCCCGGGTCGGGGGATGGGCTAATGAGCAGTTCTTC.

The J gene is TRBJ1-5, the V gene TRBV18; D is undetermined. Germline V gene data show CDR1 as KGHSH and CDR2 as LQKENI. Trimming pared 6 bases from V and 5 bases from J, leaving 11 bases between. This CDR3 is 13 amino acids long. CDR3 nucleotides: TGTGCCAGCTCCCCCTATTTGGATCAGCCCCAGCATTTT. Translating gives CASSPYLDQPQHF.

This chain connects TRBV5-5 to TRBJ2-7, with 12 positions matching TRBD2. Germline V gene data show CDR1 as SGHKS and CDR2 as YYEKEE (reference sequence). J gave up 0 bases and V 5 bases, and 3 bases lay outside the gene matches. The CDR3 has 15 residues. CDR3 region: CASRPTSGSSYEQYF. The CDR3 DNA is TGTGCCAGCAGGCCGACTAGCGGGAGCTCCTACGAGCAGTACTTC.

This clone was detected only once. The chain couples TRBV10-3 to TRBJ2-7, with 8 nucleotides matching TRBD1. This CDR3 contains 12 residues. The trim removed 4 bases at V and 4 bases at J, leaving 0 bases unmatched. The germline CDR1 and CDR2 sequences are ENHRY and SYGVKD. The CDR3 is CAISGTGYEQYF. CDR3 DNA: TGTGCCATCAGTGGGACAGGGTACGAGCAGTACTTC.

This clone appeared a single time. The genes are TRBV5-5 and TRBJ2-1, with 9 bases identical to TRBD2. Unmatched junction bases numbered 9, after V lost 5 bases and J lost 6 bases. The CDR3 contains 15 residues. The germline CDR1 and CDR2 sequences are SGHKS and YYEKEE (reference sequence). CDR3 loop: CASRPLAGNLNEQFF. The CDR3 bases are TGTGCCAGCAGACCTCTAGCGGGGAACCTCAATGAGCAGTTCTTC.

The V call is TRBV7-9, the J call TRBJ1-4; a possible D gene is TRBD1 (6 bases). Germline CDR1 SEHNR, CDR2 FQNEAQ (reference sequence). CDR3 length: 13 amino acids. Trimming took off 5 bases at V and 8 bases at J, with 12 bases between the two ends. The CDR3, as DNA: TGTGCCAGCAGCCAAAACAGGGTCGAAAAACTGTTTTTT. It codes for CASSQNRVEKLFF.

The gene calls are TRBV28 and TRBJ1-3, with D unclear. The V end was cut by 4 bases, the J end by 0 bases, with 7 bases between. The CDR3 consists of 14 residues. In germline, CDR1 is MDHEN, CDR2 SYDVKM. The CDR3 DNA follows: TGTGCCAGCAGTTCCCCGAGCTCTGGAAACACCATATATTTT. This gives the protein CASSSPSSGNTIYF.